The clone carrying this T cell receptor beta chain showed up many times. Its antigen remains unknown. V shed 6 bases and J 2 bases; nucleotides not matched to a gene: 13. CDR3 length: 17 residues. Germline V gene lookup returns CDR1 DFQATT and CDR2 SNEGSKA (reference sequence). Specified time point: technical triplicate 3. Template-switch 5'RACE cDNA synthesis added a 10-nucleotide unique molecular identifier. From the 5' RACE reads, TCRdb called clonotypes with MiXCR, one entry per CDR3 protein. The profile shows about 44,000 distinct CDR3 sequences, 20% to 25% of them singletons. The record originates from a study of neurological immune-mediated disorders. Whole-study findings and limits: Sharing of CDR3 amino acid sequences among expanded clones across subjects was absent, suggesting private repertoires in all groups.

Sequencing was performed on PBMCs. V usage is TRBV20-1 and J usage is TRBJ1-6; 7 bases fit TRBD1. The clonotype was recovered from a man aged 55 to 70 with HTLV-1-associated myelopathy (HAM/TSP). DNA for the CDR3: TGCAGTGCCAAGGTCGGGACAGCCAGCACCTATAATTCACCCCTCCACTTT. As protein: CSAKVGTASTYNSPLHF.